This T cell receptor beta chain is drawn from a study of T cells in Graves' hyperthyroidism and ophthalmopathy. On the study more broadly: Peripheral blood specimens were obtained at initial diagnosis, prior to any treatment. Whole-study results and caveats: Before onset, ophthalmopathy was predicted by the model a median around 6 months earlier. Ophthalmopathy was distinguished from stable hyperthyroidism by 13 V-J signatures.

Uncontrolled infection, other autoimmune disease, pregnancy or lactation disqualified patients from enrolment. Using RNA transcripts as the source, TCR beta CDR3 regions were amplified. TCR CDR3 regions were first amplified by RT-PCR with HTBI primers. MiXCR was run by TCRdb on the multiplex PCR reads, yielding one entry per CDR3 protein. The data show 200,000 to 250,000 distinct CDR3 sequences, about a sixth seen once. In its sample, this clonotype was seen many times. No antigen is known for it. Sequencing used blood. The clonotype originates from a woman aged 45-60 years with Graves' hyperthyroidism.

Written as DNA, the CDR3 is TGTGCCACTCCGGGACTCCCGGGACAAGAGACCCAGTACTTC. Its translation is CATPGLPGQETQYF. The chain employs TRBV2 and TRBJ2-5, with D possibly matching TRBD2 (6 bases). The CDR3 is 14 amino acids. Trimming pared 10 bases from V and 2 bases from J, leaving 17 bases between. Germline CDR1 reads SNHLY; CDR2 reads FYNNEI.